A single sample is the source of the 21 T cell receptor beta chains below, sequenced in a study of OX40 agonist ivuxolimab in advanced cancers. Profiling relied on immunoSEQ multiplex PCR, and the TCRdb table lists in-frame clones only, not all of them. The repertoire holds 72,000 or so clones, with around 90% as singletons. This material consisted of CD4+ or CD8+ T cells sorted from blood, taken in a trial of the OX40 agonist ivuxolimab. The receptors here all came from an adult with an advanced solid tumor such as melanoma, head and neck, liver or kidney cancer.

The chain carries TRBV19 and TRBJ2-1; D possibly uses TRBD1 or TRBD2 (5 bases each). CDR3 length: 17 amino acids. Germline V gene sequence: CDR1 LNHDA, CDR2 SQIVND (reference sequence). The ends were cut back, 7 bases at V and 7 bases at J, with 26 bases in the middle. The DNA of the CDR3 is TGTGCCAGTACCCTCCTTGGGGCGACTAATGCCCGAAATGAGCAGTTCTTC. This sequence encodes CASTLLGATNARNEQFF.

V and J are TRBV9 and TRBJ2-7; D perhaps matches TRBD2 (5 bases). V was clipped by 0 bases and J by 2 bases, with 15 bases between them. Germline V gene lookup returns CDR1 SGDLS and CDR2 YYNGEE. The CDR3 has 16 amino acids. Written as DNA, the CDR3 is TGTGCCAGCAGCGTAGGGCCCGGGTGGGAGACCTACGAGCAGTACTTC. This sequence encodes CASSVGPGWETYEQYF.

This chain connects TRBV29-1 to TRBJ1-3; 8 bases map to TRBD1. This CDR3 comprises 16 residues. The J segment lost 0 bases and the V segment lost 7 bases, leaving 11 bases of the junction unmatched. Germline values: CDR1 SQVTM, CDR2 ANQGSEA. This chain's CDR3 is CSAIFGTGISGNTIYF. In nucleotides, the CDR3 is TGCAGCGCAATATTCGGGACAGGTATCTCTGGAAACACCATATATTTT.

The V call is TRBV10-1, the J call TRBJ2-3; D might be TRBD2 (6 bases). Germline V gene sequence: CDR1 WNHNN, CDR2 SYGVQD (reference sequence). V was pared by 1 base and J by 2 bases, with 10 bases between. This CDR3 has 15 residues. The CDR3 DNA is TGCGCCAGCAGTGAGTGGCGGGGTCCCACAGATACGCAGTATTTT. Protein: CASSEWRGPTDTQYF.

The J gene is TRBJ2-6, the V gene TRBV30; D ambiguous. The CDR3 spans 12 residues. Per the germline V gene, CDR1 is GTSNPN and CDR2 is SVGIG (reference sequence). Trimming pared 1 base from V and 3 bases from J, leaving 1 base between. CDR3 sequence: CAWSGGANVLTF. The CDR3 DNA reads as TGTGCCTGGAGTGGTGGGGCCAACGTCCTGACTTTC.

The chain carries TRBV5-1 and TRBJ2-3; D is perhaps TRBD1 or TRBD2 (5 bases each). The CDR3 spans 14 residues. Trimming shortened V by 0 bases and J by 6 bases, and 11 bases separated the two germline ends. Germline loops: CDR1 SGHRS, CDR2 YFSETQ. The CDR3, as DNA: TGCGCCAGCAGCTTGGCAGGGACGAGGGATACGCAGTATTTT. Its translation: CASSLAGTRDTQYF. Looking up the rest from reference TRBV5-1 and TRBJ2-3 gives the full variable domain: KAGVTQTPRYLIKTRGQQVTLSCSPISGHRSVSWYQQTPGQGLQFLFEYFSETQRNKGNFPGRFSGRQFSNSRSEMNVSTLELGDSALYLCASSLAGTRDTQYFGPGTRLTVL.

This clone was observed a single time. The V call is TRBV2, the J call TRBJ2-3, with 10 bases lining up with TRBD2. The CDR3 consists of 15 residues. The germline V gene has CDR1 SNHLY and CDR2 FYNNEI. V dropped 6 bases and J dropped 7; count of bases not matched to a gene: 10. As DNA, the CDR3 is TGTGCCAGCAGGCCCCTAAGCGGGGGGGCAAATACGCAGTATTTT. Protein sequence: CASRPLSGGANTQYF. Together with reference TRBV2 and TRBJ2-3, the CDR3 gives the full variable domain: EPEVTQTPSHQVTQMGQEVILRCVPISNHLYFYWYRQILGQKVEFLVSFYNNEISEKSEIFDDQFSVERPDGSNFTLKIRSTKLEDSAMYFCASRPLSGGANTQYFGPGTRLTVL.

The gene calls are TRBV2 and TRBJ2-5; D may be TRBD2 (5 bases). This CDR3 contains 12 residues. Per germline, CDR1 SNHLY and CDR2 FYNNEI. V shed 6 bases and J shed 7 bases, with 12 bases lying between them. CDR3: CASSERGRTQYF. The CDR3 DNA reads as TGTGCCAGCAGCGAACGGGGTCGGACCCAGTACTTC.

V is TRBV19 and J is TRBJ1-2; the D is unclear. The germline CDR1 and CDR2 sequences are LNHDA and SQIVND (reference sequence). The CDR3 runs 14 residues. Deletions cut 7 bases from V and 0 bases from J, with 12 bases between. This CDR3 reads CASNEAGANYGYTF. CDR3 bases: TGTGCCAGTAACGAGGCCGGAGCTAACTATGGCTACACCTTC.

The genes are TRBV5-1 and TRBJ2-1; D gene uncertain. This CDR3 contains 15 residues. Germline V lookup: CDR1 SGHRS, CDR2 YFSETQ. Trimming took off 2 bases at V and 0 bases at J, with 9 bases between the two ends. CDR3 in DNA: TGCGCCAGCAGCTTTAGTCCGAGCTCCTACAATGAGCAGTTCTTC. Amino acid sequence: CASSFSPSSYNEQFF.

The CDR3 sequence: CASSRDRALYGYTF. The DNA for the CDR3 is TGTGCCAGCTCACGGGACAGGGCCTTGTATGGCTACACCTTC. The V gene is TRBV18, the J gene TRBJ1-2, with 9 bases that match TRBD1. The CDR3 is 14 amino acids. Trimming removed 4 bases from V and 5 bases from J; junction bases left unmatched: 5. Germline V gene sequence: CDR1 KGHSH, CDR2 LQKENI.

This clone was seen only once. This chain joins TRBV2 and TRBJ1-2; the match to TRBD1 covers 7 bases. There are 15 residues in the CDR3. Germline V lookup: CDR1 SNHLY, CDR2 FYNNEI. J gave up 8 bases and V 5 bases, and 14 bases lay outside the gene matches. The CDR3 coding sequence is TGTGCCAGCAGTCCACAACTTGGGACAGCTAAAGGCTACACCTTC. Protein product: CASSPQLGTAKGYTF.

The chain employs TRBV4-1 and TRBJ2-7; weak D call: TRBD1 (6 bases). The CDR3 loop spans 15 amino acids. Trimming took 2 bases from V and 1 from J, leaving 12 bases between them. Germline CDR1 MGHRA, CDR2 YSYEKL. The CDR3 loop reads CASSQYRDISYEQYF. DNA of the CDR3: TGCGCCAGCAGCCAATACCGGGACATTTCCTACGAGCAGTACTTC.

The chain uses TRBV28 and TRBJ1-2; D gene ambiguous. Trimming left V 2 bases short and J 8 bases short, with 12 bases between. The CDR3 has 13 residues. CDR1 is MDHEN, CDR2 SYDVKM, per germline. CDR3 sequence reads: CASSLPTLGGYTF. The CDR3 DNA reads TGTGCCAGCAGTTTACCCACCTTGGGGGGCTACACCTTC.

The chain has TRBV29-1 and TRBJ1-1; perhaps TRBD1 as D (6 bases). Per the germline V gene, CDR1 is SQVTM and CDR2 is ANQGSEA. CDR3 length: 14 residues. The V end lost 3 bases, the J end lost 0 bases, and 11 bases lay between the germline ends. CDR3 protein: CSVDIGQLNTEAFF. The CDR3 coding sequence is TGCAGCGTTGATATTGGACAGTTGAACACTGAAGCTTTCTTT.

The V call is TRBV11-2, the J call TRBJ1-2; a weak D match, TRBD1 (5 bases). V lost 4 bases and J lost 5, with 17 bases in between. The CDR3 is made up of 15 amino acids. Per germline, CDR1 SGHAT and CDR2 FQNNGV. The CDR3 spells CASSYDGGVGYGYTF. The CDR3 DNA sequence: TGTGCCAGCAGCTATGATGGGGGAGTGGGGTATGGCTACACCTTC.

This chain links TRBV2 with TRBJ2-1; D gene ambiguous. The CDR3 has 15 amino acids. CDR1 and CDR2 from the germline V gene are SNHLY and FYNNEI. Trimming took 4 bases from V and 0 from J, leaving 10 bases between them. The CDR3 here is CASSGEASSYNEQFF. The CDR3 nucleotides read TGTGCCAGCAGTGGGGAAGCAAGCTCCTACAATGAGCAGTTCTTC.

The V and J genes are TRBV5-1 and TRBJ2-3, with a possible D match to TRBD2 (5 bases). The CDR3 contains 13 residues. Looked up from germline, CDR1 is SGHRS and CDR2 is YFSETQ. V was clipped by 1 base and J by 4 bases, with 7 bases between them. The DNA of the CDR3 is TGCGCCAGCAGCTTGTCTAGCTCAGATACGCAGTATTTT. It yields the protein CASSLSSSDTQYF.

The chain carries TRBV5-4 and TRBJ2-7; 10 bases agree with TRBD1. This CDR3 comprises 15 residues. V was pared by 4 bases and J by 8 bases, with 12 bases of the junction left unmatched. CDR1 SGHNT and CDR2 YYREEE come from the germline V gene (reference sequence). CDR3 residues: CASSLGGTGERKQYF. The CDR3 region has the DNA TGTGCCAGCAGCCTAGGCGGGACAGGGGAGAGGAAGCAGTACTTC. The whole variable domain, remainder taken from reference TRBV5-4 and TRBJ2-7, is ETGVTQSPTHLIKTRGQQVTLRCSSQSGHNTVSWYQQALGQGPQFIFQYYREEENGRGNFPPRFSGLQFPNYSSELNVNALELDDSALYLCASSLGGTGERKQYFGPGTRLTVT.

The chain couples TRBV7-8 to TRBJ2-1; 7 bases are a match to TRBD2. Germline V gene sequence: CDR1 SGHVS, CDR2 FQNEAQ. V shed 0 bases and J 9 bases; nucleotides not matched to a gene: 8. The CDR3 contains 15 residues. In DNA form, the CDR3 reads TGTGCCAGCAGCTTAGCGGCAATGACTAGCTCTGAGCAGTTCTTC. The encoded protein is CASSLAAMTSSEQFF.

This rearrangement joins TRBV5-6 to TRBJ2-3; TRBD2 matches 11 bases. The CDR3 is made up of 17 amino acids. Trimming cost V 3 bases and J 2 bases; bases outside gene matches: 8. Germline V gene lookup returns CDR1 SGHDT and CDR2 YYEEEE. CDR3 sequence: CASSYHLLAGDTDTQYF. The CDR3 bases are TGTGCCAGCAGCTACCATTTACTAGCGGGAGACACAGATACGCAGTATTTT.